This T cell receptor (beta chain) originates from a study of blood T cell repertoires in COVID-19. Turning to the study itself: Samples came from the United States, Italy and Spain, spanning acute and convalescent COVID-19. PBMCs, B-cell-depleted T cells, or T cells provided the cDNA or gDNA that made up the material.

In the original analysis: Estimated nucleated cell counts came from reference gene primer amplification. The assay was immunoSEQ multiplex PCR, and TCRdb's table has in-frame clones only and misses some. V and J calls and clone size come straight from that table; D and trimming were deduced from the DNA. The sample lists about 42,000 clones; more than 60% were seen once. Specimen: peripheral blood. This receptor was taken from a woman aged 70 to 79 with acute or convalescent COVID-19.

The CDR3 DNA is TGTGCCAGCAGTGCCCCAAGACAGGGGGCGGACTATGGCTACACCTTC. Encoded protein: CASSAPRQGADYGYTF. The chain has TRBV28 and TRBJ1-2; TRBD1 aligns across 10 bases. The CDR3 runs to 16 residues. Germline CDR1 reads MDHEN; CDR2 reads SYDVKM. J was trimmed by 3 bases and V by 5 bases; bases with no gene match: 9.